The 18 T cell receptor beta chains given below trace back to one sample, sequenced in a study of STAT5B mutations in CD4+ large granular lymphocyte leukemia. Measured with immunoSEQ multiplex PCR; TCRdb has only the in-frame clones, and not every one. The sample has approximately 28,000 clones; roughly nine tenths are singletons. The sample consisted of CD4+ T cells from blood buffy coats. The source is a human donor in good health.

The V and J genes are TRBV6-1 and TRBJ2-7; D may be TRBD1 or TRBD2 (5 bases each). This CDR3 region has 14 residues. CDR1 is MNHNS, CDR2 SASEGT, per germline. V was pared by 2 bases and J by 2 bases, with 10 bases between. The CDR3 sequence is CASSETRGPYEQYF. The CDR3 DNA is TGTGCCAGCAGTGAAACCCGGGGCCCCTACGAGCAGTACTTC.

DNA of the CDR3: TGTGCAAGTCGCTTATTGTCAGGGGGCTTCAATCAGCCCCAGCATTTT. This encodes CASRLLSGGFNQPQHF. The chain couples TRBV12-2 to TRBJ1-5; whether TRBD1, the table's D call, matches the DNA was not checked. TRBV12-2 is deemed a pseudogene. There are 16 residues in the CDR3.

This sequence joins TRBV10-1 and TRBJ2-1; the match to TRBD2 covers 12 bases. The trim removed 4 bases at V and 2 bases at J, leaving 12 bases unmatched. The CDR3 totals 19 residues. CDR1 WNHNN and CDR2 SYGVQD come from the germline V gene (reference sequence). In DNA form, the CDR3 reads TGCGCCAGCAGTGGCTCTAGCGGGAGGGCTAGCGGTACCTACAATGAGCAGTTCTTC. Its protein is CASSGSSGRASGTYNEQFF.

The rearrangement links TRBV12-2 to TRBJ1-2; TRBD1 is taken as the D call from the table, unchecked against the DNA. TRBV12-2 is annotated as a pseudogene. CDR3 length equals 16 residues. DNA for the CDR3: TGTGCAAGTCGCTTGGGCGCAAAGGGGGCGACGGCTGGCTACACCTTC. Residues: CASRLGAKGATAGYTF.

This chain links TRBV10-3 with TRBJ2-1; TRBD2 matches 13 bases. CDR1 is ENHRY and CDR2 is SYGVKD in the germline V gene. V shed 6 bases, J shed 2 bases, and the junction held 10 bases outside the gene matches. The CDR3 is 18 residues long. The CDR3 spells CAISPGLAGSGTYNEQFF. The CDR3 bases are TGTGCCATCAGCCCGGGACTAGCGGGGTCTGGGACCTACAATGAGCAGTTCTTC.

J is TRBJ1-1 and V is TRBV5-8; possible D gene TRBD1, 5 bases. V was cut by 0 bases and J by 4 bases, with 13 bases left in between. The V gene's germline CDR1 is SGHTS and CDR2 YDEGEE. The CDR3 has 15 amino acids. In DNA, the CDR3 is TGTGCCAGCAGCTTGGATTGGGGGATCGGCACTGAAGCTTTCTTT. It codes for CASSLDWGIGTEAFF.

The gene calls are TRBV27 and TRBJ2-1; TRBD2 aligns across 14 bases. Germline values: CDR1 MNHEY, CDR2 SMNVEV (reference sequence). The trim removed 3 bases at V and 8 bases at J, leaving 12 bases unmatched. This CDR3 comprises 18 residues. The CDR3 DNA sequence: TGTGCCAGCAGTTTTAGGGGATCGGGACTAGCGGGAGCGGATGAGCAGTTCTTC. Translation: CASSFRGSGLAGADEQFF.

The gene calls are TRBV7-8 and TRBJ1-1, with D uncertain. V lost 1 base and J lost 0, with 3 bases in between. CDR1 is SGHVS and CDR2 is FQNEAQ in the germline V gene. The CDR3 runs to 13 residues. The CDR3 loop reads CASSLVMNTEAFF. As DNA, the CDR3 is TGTGCCAGCAGCTTAGTAATGAACACTGAAGCTTTCTTT. The full variable domain, completed using reference TRBV7-8 and TRBJ1-1, is GAGVSQSPRYKVAKRGQDVALRCDPISGHVSLFWYQQALGQGPEFLTYFQNEAQLDKSGLPSDRFFAERPEGSVSTLKIQRTQQEDSAVYLCASSLVMNTEAFFGQGTRLTVV.

The genes are TRBV11-3 and TRBJ2-3; 10 bases agree with TRBD2. The germline CDR1 and CDR2 sequences are SGHNT and YENEEA. The CDR3 has 16 residues. Trimming cost V 5 bases and J 2 bases; bases outside gene matches: 7. CDR3 bases: TGTGCCAGCAGCCCAGGGACTAGCGCTTTCACAGATACGCAGTATTTT. It yields the protein CASSPGTSAFTDTQYF.

This clone was detected only a few times. The V call is TRBV2, the J call TRBJ1-3, with TRBD1 matching 11 bases. The V segment lost 6 bases and the J segment 10 bases; nucleotides outside the gene matches: 2. In germline, CDR1 is SNHLY, CDR2 FYNNEI. There are 12 residues in the CDR3. For the CDR3, the DNA is TGTGCCAGCAGCGGACAGGGGGCGACCATATATTTT. Protein sequence: CASSGQGATIYF.

The rearrangement uses TRBV13 and TRBJ1-2; possible D gene TRBD1, 6 bases. V was clipped by 1 base and J by 4 bases, with 10 bases between them. CDR1 and CDR2 from the germline V gene are PRHDT and FYEKMQ (reference sequence). The CDR3 runs 14 residues. CDR3: CASSLVRGAYGYTF. In DNA form, the CDR3 reads TGTGCCAGCAGCTTAGTGCGGGGGGCCTATGGCTACACCTTC. The full variable domain, rest sourced from reference TRBV13 and TRBJ1-2, is AAGVIQSPRHLIKEKRETATLKCYPIPRHDTVYWYQQGPGQDPQFLISFYEKMQSDKGSIPDRFSAQQFSDYHSELNMSSLELGDSALYFCASSLVRGAYGYTFGSGTRLTVV.

The gene calls are TRBV19 and TRBJ2-7; 11 bases are a match to TRBD1. The CDR3 length is 18 residues. V dropped 4 bases and J dropped 0; count of bases not matched to a gene: 11. The V gene's germline CDR1 is LNHDA and CDR2 SQIVND (reference sequence). The CDR3 here is CASSTAGTGGSHSYEQYF. Here the CDR3 DNA reads TGTGCCAGTAGTACCGCCGGGACAGGGGGGTCCCACTCCTACGAGCAGTACTTC.

This chain joins TRBV7-9 and TRBJ2-2; 12 bases agree with TRBD1. CDR1 is SEHNR and CDR2 is FQNEAQ in the germline V gene (reference sequence). J lost 4 bases, V lost 5 bases, and 14 bases had no gene match. CDR3 length: 19 amino acids. The DNA for the CDR3 is TGTGCCAGCAGCGAAGGGGGACAGGGGGCAAAGGGTATCACCGGGGAGCTGTTTTTT. It yields the protein CASSEGGQGAKGITGELFF.

In this sample, this clone turned up a few times. The chain carries TRBV14 and TRBJ2-7; 10 nucleotides agree with TRBD2. The CDR3 loop spans 14 amino acids. CDR1 SGHDN and CDR2 FVKESK come from the germline V gene. With V trimmed by 6 bases and J by 2 bases, 4 bases remained unmatched. The CDR3 spells CASRDSGGTYEQYF. The CDR3 DNA follows: TGTGCCAGCAGAGATAGCGGGGGGACCTACGAGCAGTACTTC.

The rearrangement links TRBV15 to TRBJ1-6; D uncertain. The V gene's germline CDR1 is LNHNV and CDR2 YYDKDF (reference sequence). Trimming cost V 0 bases and J 5 bases, with 8 bases left between them. The CDR3 length is 15 residues. The CDR3 is CATSREGLDNSPLHF. CDR3 nucleotides: TGTGCCACCAGCAGAGAAGGACTGGATAATTCACCCCTCCACTTT.

This clone was seen only a few times. The V call is TRBV5-6, the J call TRBJ2-2, with TRBD2 matching over 7 bases. CDR3 length: 16 amino acids. CDR1 and CDR2 (germline): SGHDT, YYEEEE. V lost 3 bases and J lost 0; bases outside the gene matches: 5. In DNA form, the CDR3 reads TGTGCCAGCAGCTCCTTTGGGAGGGCGAACACCGGGGAGCTGTTTTTT. Translating it yields CASSSFGRANTGELFF.

The chain recombines TRBV27 with TRBJ2-2; D not certain. The CDR3 contains 12 residues. Germline V gene sequence: CDR1 MNHEY, CDR2 SMNVEV (reference sequence). Trimming stripped 3 bases from V and 8 bases from J, with 7 bases between. The DNA of the CDR3 is TGTGCCAGCAGTTTCCCGGTGGGGGAGCTGTTTTTT. Protein: CASSFPVGELFF.

The chain employs TRBV28 and TRBJ1-1, with D unclear. Trimming took 2 bases from V and 1 from J, leaving 2 bases between them. CDR1 and CDR2 (germline): MDHEN, SYDVKM. The CDR3 length is 12 residues. CDR3: CASSLENTEAFF. CDR3 nucleotides: TGTGCCAGCAGTTTAGAGAACACTGAAGCTTTCTTT.